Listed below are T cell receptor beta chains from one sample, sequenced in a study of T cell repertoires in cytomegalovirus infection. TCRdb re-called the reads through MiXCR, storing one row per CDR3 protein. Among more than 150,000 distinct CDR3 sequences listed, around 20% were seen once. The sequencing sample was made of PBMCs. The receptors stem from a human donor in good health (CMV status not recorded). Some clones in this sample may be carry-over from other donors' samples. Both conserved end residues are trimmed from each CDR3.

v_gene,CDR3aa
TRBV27,ASFRSRDPGETQY
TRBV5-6,ASSYAAENIQY
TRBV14,ASSQDRSGVRSGYT
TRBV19,ASSIGPDGYYEQY
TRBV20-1,SVTPRARRQETQY
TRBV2,ASSEARTPGANVLT
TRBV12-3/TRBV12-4,ASSFQGANYGYT
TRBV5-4,ASSADRTYEQY
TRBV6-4,ASSQRGYTGELF
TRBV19,ASSDPRDGNTEAF
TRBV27,ASSLQDSYNEQF
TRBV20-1,SVGGSGTESNQPQH
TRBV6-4,ASSPTSGRWNEQF
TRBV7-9,ASGGDLRGGTEAF
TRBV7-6,ASSLAPTSATDTQY